This TCR beta chain was identified in a study of OX40 agonist ivuxolimab in advanced cancers. Sequencing was performed with immunoSEQ multiplex PCR; in TCRdb, only in-frame clones are kept and a portion is missing. This sample has 90,000 to 120,000 clones, with less than 95% found just once. CDR1 and CDR2 from the germline V gene are SGHTA and FQGNSA. The V and J ends lost 6 bases and 1 base, in that order; junction bases with no gene match: 5. CDR3 length equals 15 residues. The receptor comes from an adult with an advanced solid tumor such as melanoma, head and neck, liver or kidney cancer. The material was CD4+ or CD8+ T cells sorted from blood, obtained in a trial of the OX40 agonist ivuxolimab. V usage is TRBV7-2 and J usage is TRBJ2-2, with 7 bases identical to TRBD1. Here the CDR3 DNA reads TGTGCCAGCAGTTTAAGACAGGGGAACACCGGGGAGCTGTTTTTT. Protein product: CASSLRQGNTGELFF.